This T cell receptor (beta chain) was identified in a study of T-cell memory formation after mild COVID-19. Comment on this clonotype: Its matching antigen is unknown.

UMIs and sample barcodes were carried by the TCR alpha and TCR beta cDNA libraries that 5'RACE produced using constant-segment primers. One entry per CDR3 protein, called by TCRdb with MiXCR from the 5' RACE reads. The table lists about 180,000 distinct CDR3 sequences, about 18% of them singletons. Germline CDR1 and CDR2: MNHNS and SASEGT. V was pared by 2 bases and J by 5 bases, with 15 bases between. The CDR3 has 15 residues. Study-wide points: Among clones peaking at day 37 in the second wave, SARS-CoV-2 specificity remained unconfirmed. Some clones that responded turned up in pre-infection memory, which suggests that cross-reactive memory joined in. Among clones contracting day 15 to 85, CD4/CD8 was balanced, whereas later expanders leaned CD4+.

Sequenced material: PBMCs or a T cell subset sorted from them (not recorded which). This chain links TRBV6-1 with TRBJ1-2; maybe TRBD1 (5 bases). This sequence originates from a man younger than 35 who had mild COVID-19 (a few samples of this study predate the infection). Cell type and time point are not known. DNA for the CDR3: TGTGCCAGCAGTGAACGGGGGGTTGCGCTGTATGGCTACACCTTC. This sequence encodes CASSERGVALYGYTF.